These 21 T cell receptor beta chains were all obtained from the same sample, sequenced in a study of T cell repertoires in cytomegalovirus infection. For these receptors, no antigen is known. TCRdb used MiXCR to reprocess the reads, holding one entry per CDR3 protein. The sample carries about 280,000 distinct CDR3 sequences, less than 25% recorded once. This material consisted of cultured PBMCs, taken from culture after CMV antigen stimulation. These receptors were obtained from a human donor in good health (CMV status not recorded). Some clones in this sample may be carry-over from other donors' samples.

CDR3 sequence (DNA): TGTGCCAGCAGCGCCGGTCAGGGACCCCAGCATTTT. This encodes CASSAGQGPQHF. This chain connects TRBV9 to TRBJ1-5, with a tentative D call TRBD1 (5 bases). V lost 3 bases and J lost 10, with 11 bases in between. This CDR3 comprises 12 residues. CDR1 and CDR2 (germline): SGDLS, YYNGEE.

This clonotype has more than one count but fewer than ten. V gene TRBV6-2 or TRBV6-3 combines with J gene TRBJ2-7, with a tentative D call TRBD1 (6 bases). Germline V CDR1 and CDR2: MNHEY, SVGEGT. Between the trimmed V and J ends, which lost 4 bases and 7 bases, there was a span of 11 bases. The CDR3 loop spans 12 amino acids. CDR3 sequence reads: CASSSGVREQYF. As DNA, the CDR3 is TGTGCCAGCAGTTCAGGGGTGAGGGAGCAGTACTTC.

Regarding this clonotype: A much larger clone is a single base away; this may be a read error. The chain links TRBV7-2 to TRBJ2-1; 8 bases fit TRBD2. The CDR3 consists of 17 residues. The germline gives CDR1 SGHTA, CDR2 FQGNSA. V shed 2 bases and J 0 bases; nucleotides not matched to a gene: 6. The CDR3 loop reads CASSLLQREPSYNEQFF. In DNA form, the CDR3 reads TGTGCCAGCAGCTTATTACAGCGGGAGCCCTCCTACAATGAGCAGTTCTTC.

The rearrangement uses TRBV28 and TRBJ2-3, with TRBD1 as a possible D gene (6 bases). V lost 4 bases and J 0 bases, leaving 11 bases between the germline ends. The germline V gene encodes CDR1 MDHEN and CDR2 SYDVKM. This CDR3 comprises 15 residues. The CDR3 nucleotides are TGTGCCAGCAGTTGGACAGTCACTAGCACAGATACGCAGTATTTT. Residues: CASSWTVTSTDTQYF.

This clonotype was detected many times. This chain joins TRBV7-9 and TRBJ1-5; D unclear. CDR1 SEHNR and CDR2 FQNEAQ come from the germline V gene (reference sequence). The length of the CDR3 is 14 residues. The ends were cut back, 1 base at V and 1 base at J, with 5 bases in the middle. The CDR3 spells CASSLEGSNQPQHF. Written as DNA, the CDR3 is TGTGCCAGCAGCTTAGAGGGCAGCAATCAGCCCCAGCATTTT.

In this sample, this clonotype turned up a few times. The rearrangement links TRBV28 to TRBJ2-7; D is undetermined. The CDR3 sequence is 14 residues long. Germline V gene sequence: CDR1 MDHEN, CDR2 SYDVKM. CDR3 bases: TGTGCGACTTACCCCCTTGATGACGCCTACGAGCAGTACTTC. Protein product: CATYPLDDAYEQYF.

This clonotype was observed at least ten times. J is TRBJ1-1 and V is TRBV12-5; 11 positions agree with TRBD1. The length of the CDR3 is 17 residues. The junction had 10 bases not matched to a gene; V was cut back by 4 bases and J by 3 bases. CDR1 and CDR2 (germline): LGHNT, FRNRAP. CDR3 sequence: CASGSGGTGGMDTEAFF. The CDR3 DNA reads TGTGCTAGTGGTTCGGGGGGGACAGGGGGTATGGACACTGAAGCTTTCTTT.

There are many counts of this clonotype. The chain employs TRBV19 and TRBJ2-1; 11 bases are shared with TRBD2. CDR3 length: 15 amino acids. V dropped 8 bases and J dropped 3; count of bases not matched to a gene: 6. Germline V gene data show CDR1 as LNHDA and CDR2 as SQIVND (reference sequence). The CDR3 protein is CASDQGTSGYNEQFF. The DNA of the CDR3 is TGTGCCAGTGACCAGGGGACTAGCGGCTACAATGAGCAGTTCTTC.

In its sample, this clonotype was seen many times. V usage is TRBV7-2 and J usage is TRBJ2-3; no definite D call. The CDR3 loop spans 13 amino acids. Germline lookup yields CDR1 SGHTA and CDR2 FQGNSA. The ends were cut back, 2 bases at V and 4 bases at J, with 7 bases in the middle. The CDR3 protein is CASSLSWSDTQYF. The CDR3 nucleotides read TGTGCCAGCAGCTTATCGTGGTCAGATACGCAGTATTTT.

This clonotype was observed at least ten times. The rearrangement links TRBV7-2 to TRBJ1-2; 9 positions agree with TRBD1. The CDR3 runs 16 residues. Germline CDR1 is SGHTA and CDR2 is FQGNSA. The V gene end was trimmed by 5 bases and the J gene end by 6 bases; junction bases not matched to a gene: 13. This CDR3 is CASSPALRDRVHGYTF. The CDR3 DNA reads TGTGCCAGCAGCCCCGCCCTAAGGGACAGGGTCCATGGCTACACCTTC.

This chain links TRBV9 with TRBJ1-1; D not resolved. CDR1 SGDLS and CDR2 YYNGEE come from the germline V gene. The ends were cut back, 2 bases at V and 0 bases at J, with 5 bases in the middle. The CDR3 loop spans 13 amino acids. CDR3 loop: CASSVAMNTEAFF. CDR3 bases: TGTGCCAGCAGCGTCGCAATGAACACTGAAGCTTTCTTT. Together with reference TRBV9 and TRBJ1-1, the CDR3 gives the full variable domain: DSGVTQTPKHLITATGQRVTLRCSPRSGDLSVYWYQQSLDQGLQFLIQYYNGEERAKGNILERFSAQQFPDLHSELNLSSLELGDSALYFCASSVAMNTEAFFGQGTRLTVV.

The chain is built from TRBV6-6 and TRBJ1-2; D is unresolved. This CDR3 is built from 13 residues. The germline V and J ends were trimmed by 0 bases and 7 bases, with 9 bases remaining between them. CDR1 MNHNY and CDR2 SVGAGI come from the germline V gene (reference sequence). CDR3 coding DNA: TGTGCCAGCAGTTACTCGAACGGGATTGGCTACACCTTC. Translated: CASSYSNGIGYTF.

This chain joins TRBV4-1 and TRBJ2-1, with 10 bases that match TRBD1. Trimming cost V 4 bases and J 2 bases; bases outside gene matches: 11. This CDR3 is built from 18 residues. Germline V lookup: CDR1 MGHRA, CDR2 YSYEKL. In nucleotides, the CDR3 is TGCGCCAGCAGCCCAGGATCGATAGACAGGGGGCCCTACAATGAGCAGTTCTTC. This translates into CASSPGSIDRGPYNEQFF.

J is TRBJ1-2 and V is TRBV20-1; TRBD1 matches at 7 bases. The CDR3 has 13 residues. V gave up 1 base and J gave up 3 bases; unmatched junction bases: 2. Germline CDR1 is DFQATT and CDR2 is SNEGSKA (reference sequence). CDR3: CSARAGTDYGYTF. DNA of the CDR3: TGCAGTGCTAGAGCCGGGACAGACTATGGCTACACCTTC.

This clonotype occurred a few times. The chain joins TRBV27 to TRBJ2-5, with a weak D call TRBD1 (5 bases). CDR1 is MNHEY and CDR2 is SMNVEV in the germline V gene (reference sequence). The CDR3 runs to 14 residues. Trimming removed 3 bases at V and 5 bases at J, with 13 bases between. Written as DNA, the CDR3 is TGTGCCAGCAGTTTTTCAGGGCCCGGGGAGACCCAGTACTTC. It is translated as CASSFSGPGETQYF.

At least ten counts were recorded for this clonotype. This chain uses TRBV18 with TRBJ2-5; no firm D call. The CDR3 is 12 amino acids. Germline CDR1 is KGHSH and CDR2 is LQKENI. Trimming pared 3 bases from V and 5 bases from J, leaving 7 bases between. The CDR3: CASSPTSETQYF. CDR3 DNA sequence: TGTGCCAGCTCACCTACCAGCGAGACCCAGTACTTC.

J is TRBJ1-6 and V is TRBV27, with TRBD1 as a possible D gene (6 bases). V gave up 4 bases and J gave up 3 bases, with 16 bases separating them. The CDR3 extends over 17 amino acids. Germline V gene lookup returns CDR1 MNHEY and CDR2 SMNVEV (reference sequence). For the CDR3, the DNA is TGTGCCAGCAGTTCTACGAGACTGGGACACTATAATTCACCCCTCCACTTT. This gives the protein CASSSTRLGHYNSPLHF.

V usage is TRBV2 and J usage is TRBJ1-1; 9 bases agree with TRBD1. The CDR3 spans 16 residues. V lost 6 bases to trimming and J lost 6 bases; unmatched junction nucleotides: 14. The germline V gene has CDR1 SNHLY and CDR2 FYNNEI. CDR3 amino acids: CASRGTGQNIGAEAFF. The CDR3 DNA is TGTGCCAGCAGAGGGACAGGGCAGAATATAGGCGCTGAAGCTTTCTTT.

The V and J genes are TRBV6-1 and TRBJ1-3; D is unresolved. CDR1 is MNHNS and CDR2 is SASEGT in the germline V gene. Trimming stripped 5 bases from V and 3 bases from J, with 17 bases between. The CDR3 has 16 residues. CDR3 bases: TGTGCCAGCAGTAACCGTGGACCCCTTTTTGGAAACACCATATATTTT. Amino acids: CASSNRGPLFGNTIYF.

This clonotype was seen many times. The chain joins TRBV27 to TRBJ2-1; 11 nucleotides line up with TRBD2. This CDR3 has 16 amino acids. After removal of 2 bases from V and 3 bases from J, the junction contained 3 bases not matched to a gene. Germline assignment: CDR1 MNHEY and CDR2 SMNVEV (reference sequence). In nucleotides, the CDR3 is TGTGCCAGCAGTTTAGTAGGGACTAGCGGCTACAATGAGCAGTTCTTC. It is translated as CASSLVGTSGYNEQFF.

Here the CDR3 reads CSLGRVSSYNEQFF. The CDR3, as DNA: TGCTCACTTGGGAGAGTCAGCTCCTACAATGAGCAGTTCTTC. The chain couples TRBV20-1 to TRBJ2-1; D might be TRBD2 (5 bases). The CDR3 spans 14 residues. Germline CDR1 and CDR2: DFQATT and SNEGSKA (reference sequence).